Below are 32 T cell receptor beta chains sequenced from a single sample in a study of blood T cell repertoires in COVID-19 (dated by TCRdb to 2018 to 2020). The receptor library was made with the immunoSEQ multiplex PCR assay. Drawn from immuneACCESS, this table holds only the in-frame rearrangements with V and J called that TCRdb kept. Clones are partly lost; checked studies trace under half to an unresolved V gene and leave the rest unexplained. The sample table contains about 120,000 clones; only one count was recorded for approximately 90% of them. 1.5% to 2% of the sample is taken by the ten largest. The source material was peripheral blood. The source of these receptors is a human donor with active COVID-19. The donor label of this sample is uncertain.

The chain couples TRBV6-5 to TRBJ2-7; 9 bases are a match to TRBD1. This CDR3 comprises 14 residues. Trimming removed 5 bases from V and 6 bases from J; junction bases left unmatched: 8. Germline CDR1 and CDR2: MNHEY and SVGAGI. The CDR3 bases are TGTGCCAGCAGTCCCGGGACAGGGTTCGTCGAGCAGTACTTC. It yields the protein CASSPGTGFVEQYF.

This clone appeared a single time. The chain carries TRBV10-3 and TRBJ2-3, with 10 bases aligning to TRBD2. The germline V gene has CDR1 ENHRY and CDR2 SYGVKD. The CDR3 covers 13 residues. V lost 10 bases and J lost 8; bases outside the gene matches: 9. The CDR3 nucleotides are TGTGCCACTAGCGGGGGCCCAGAGGGTACGCAGTATTTT. Encoded protein: CATSGGPEGTQYF.

The chain is built from TRBV7-9 and TRBJ2-5; 13 bases agree with TRBD2. The CDR3 has 16 amino acids. CDR1 is SEHNR and CDR2 is FQNEAQ in the germline V gene (reference sequence). The ends lost 5 bases at V and 4 bases at J; junction bases unmatched: 7. CDR3 DNA sequence: TGTGCCAGCAGCCGTGGACTAGCGGGGGTGGGAGAGACCCAGTACTTC. This sequence encodes CASSRGLAGVGETQYF. The variable domain in full, with the rest retrieved from reference TRBV7-9 and TRBJ2-5, is DTGVSQNPRHKITKRGQNVTFRCDPISEHNRLYWYRQTLGQGPEFLTYFQNEAQLEKSRLLSDRFSAERPKGSFSTLEIQRTEQGDSAMYLCASSRGLAGVGETQYFGPGTRLLVL.

The CDR3 DNA sequence: TGTGCCAGCAGCTTGGGGGGGGGCTCCTATGGCTACACCTTC. Protein: CASSLGGGSYGYTF. The chain recombines TRBV5-4 with TRBJ1-2; maybe TRBD1 (6 bases). Germline loops: CDR1 SGHNT, CDR2 YYREEE (reference sequence). Trimming took off 0 bases at V and 4 bases at J, with 10 bases between the two ends. The CDR3 spans 14 residues.

V and J are TRBV19 and TRBJ1-2; 9 bases align to TRBD1. The CDR3 totals 13 residues. The V segment lost 9 bases and the J segment 4 bases; nucleotides outside the gene matches: 6. In germline, CDR1 is LNHDA, CDR2 SQIVND (reference sequence). The DNA for the CDR3 is TGTGCCAGCACTCCGGGACAGGGCTATGGCTACACCTTC. The encoded protein is CASTPGQGYGYTF. The variable domain in full, with the rest retrieved from reference TRBV19 and TRBJ1-2, is DGGITQSPKYLFRKEGQNVTLSCEQNLNHDAMYWYRQDPGQGLRLIYYSQIVNDFQKGDIAEGYSVSREKKESFPLTVTSAQKNPTAFYLCASTPGQGYGYTFGSGTRLTVV.

The chain is built from TRBV11-2 and TRBJ2-7, with 12 bases matching TRBD1. Germline CDR1 and CDR2: SGHAT and FQNNGV. Trimming at V came to 5 bases and at J to 6 bases, leaving 8 bases not matched to a gene. CDR3 length: 15 residues. CDR3 DNA: TGTGCCAGCAGCGCCCCGGGACAGGGGGCACCCGAGCAGTACTTC. Encoded protein: CASSAPGQGAPEQYF.

V gene TRBV5-1 combines with J gene TRBJ1-1, with a weak D call TRBD1 (6 bases). This CDR3 region has 17 residues. The V gene's germline CDR1 is SGHRS and CDR2 YFSETQ. The V and J ends lost 4 bases and 0 bases respectively, with 19 bases between them. The CDR3 protein is CASSQYPGVDMNTEAFF. The CDR3 nucleotides are TGCGCCAGCAGCCAATACCCAGGGGTAGACATGAACACTGAAGCTTTCTTT.

The chain uses TRBV3-1 (or the pseudogene TRBV3-2) and TRBJ2-3, with no clear D. The ends were cut back, 0 bases at V and 1 base at J, with 11 bases in the middle. CDR1 is LGHDT and CDR2 is YNNKEL in the germline V gene (reference sequence). The CDR3 loop spans 16 amino acids. CDR3 DNA sequence: TGTGCCAGCAGCCAAGATCTGGCGGTTGGCACAGATACGCAGTATTTT. Encoded protein: CASSQDLAVGTDTQYF.

This clone was seen only a few times. J is TRBJ1-5 and V is TRBV7-9; D perhaps matches TRBD1 (6 bases). Looked up from germline, CDR1 is SEHNR and CDR2 is FQNEAQ (reference sequence). Trimming shortened V by 5 bases and J by 4 bases, and 12 bases separated the two germline ends. CDR3 length: 14 amino acids. CDR3 in DNA: TGTGCCAGCAGCGTCTCAACAGGGAATCAGCCCCAGCATTTT. It encodes CASSVSTGNQPQHF. Combining the CDR3 with reference TRBV7-9 and TRBJ1-5 gives the whole variable domain DTGVSQNPRHKITKRGQNVTFRCDPISEHNRLYWYRQTLGQGPEFLTYFQNEAQLEKSRLLSDRFSAERPKGSFSTLEIQRTEQGDSAMYLCASSVSTGNQPQHFGDGTRLSIL.

The chain is built from TRBV18 and TRBJ2-7; no reliable D call. Trimming took off 1 base at V and 10 bases at J, with 14 bases between the two ends. Germline CDR1 and CDR2: KGHSH and LQKENI. The CDR3 extends over 13 amino acids. The CDR3 is CASSPQSPLLQYF. The CDR3 coding sequence is TGTGCCAGCTCACCACAGTCCCCCCTACTACAGTACTTC.

V and J are TRBV4-3 and TRBJ2-3, with TRBD2 matching 9 bases. J was trimmed by 1 base and V by 3 bases; bases with no gene match: 11. The germline CDR1 and CDR2 sequences are LGHNA and YSLEER. The CDR3 is made up of 18 amino acids. The CDR3 reads CASSHGAGTSLGTDTQYF. DNA for the CDR3: TGCGCCAGCAGCCACGGGGCCGGGACTAGCCTCGGCACAGATACGCAGTATTTT.

V and J are TRBV9 and TRBJ2-3, with TRBD2 matching 15 bases. Germline CDR1 reads SGDLS; CDR2 reads YYNGEE. The length of the CDR3 is 20 residues. V was clipped by 3 bases and J by 2 bases; unmatched bases: 13. The CDR3 DNA reads as TGTGCCAGCAGCGCAACGACCGGGACTAGCGGGGGGACCGCCACAGATACGCAGTATTTT. Translating it yields CASSATTGTSGGTATDTQYF.

The chain carries TRBV6-2 or TRBV6-3 and TRBJ2-2; 7 bases align to TRBD2. Germline values: CDR1 MNHEY, CDR2 SVGEGT. V shed 0 bases, J shed 4 bases, and the junction held 8 bases outside the gene matches. The CDR3 contains 17 residues. The CDR3 is CASSYSLGTKGTGELFF. The CDR3 DNA is TGTGCCAGCAGTTACTCCCTGGGGACTAAGGGCACCGGGGAGCTGTTTTTT.

This CDR3 reads CASSTRGGQGVMNTEAFF. CDR3 bases: TGTGCCAGCAGCACTAGGGGGGGACAGGGGGTCATGAACACTGAAGCTTTCTTT. The chain carries TRBV7-2 and TRBJ1-1; 11 nucleotides agree with TRBD1. J gave up 0 bases and V 5 bases, and 11 bases lay outside the gene matches. This CDR3 has 18 amino acids. CDR1 is SGHTA, CDR2 FQGNSA, per germline.

This clone was seen once. J is TRBJ2-7 and V is TRBV7-9; 10 bases map to TRBD1. With 5 bases clipped from V and 3 bases from J, the junction kept 7 bases outside the gene matches. CDR1 is SEHNR and CDR2 is FQNEAQ in the germline V gene (reference sequence). The CDR3 is 15 amino acids. CDR3 bases: TGTGCCAGCAGCGCCCCGGGACAGGGGATCTACGAGCAGTACTTC. This encodes CASSAPGQGIYEQYF.

The table lists this clone with a count of one. The genes are TRBV28 and TRBJ1-2; 7 nucleotides agree with TRBD1. V dropped 5 bases and J dropped 4; count of bases not matched to a gene: 10. Germline V CDR1 and CDR2: MDHEN, SYDVKM. This CDR3 has 15 amino acids. This CDR3 is CASSASGTGAYGYTF. CDR3 nucleotides: TGTGCCAGCAGTGCCTCCGGCACAGGGGCCTATGGCTACACCTTC.

The chain links TRBV5-4 to TRBJ1-4, with a tentative D call TRBD1 (6 bases). Trimming removed 4 bases at V and 4 bases at J, with 11 bases between. This CDR3 region has 14 residues. Germline CDR1 reads SGHNT; CDR2 reads YYREEE (reference sequence). As DNA, the CDR3 is TGTGCCAGCAGCCGGACAGAGATTAATGAAAAACTGTTTTTT. This translates into CASSRTEINEKLFF. The full variable domain, rest sourced from reference TRBV5-4 and TRBJ1-4, is ETGVTQSPTHLIKTRGQQVTLRCSSQSGHNTVSWYQQALGQGPQFIFQYYREEENGRGNFPPRFSGLQFPNYSSELNVNALELDDSALYLCASSRTEINEKLFFGSGTQLSVL.

V gene TRBV24-1 combines with J gene TRBJ2-2; 12 nucleotides agree with TRBD1. V trimming: 7 bases; J trimming: 6 bases; junction bases outside the gene matches: 2. The germline V gene has CDR1 KGHDR and CDR2 SFDVKD. CDR3 length: 14 amino acids. Written as DNA, the CDR3 is TGTGCCACCAGGGGACAGGGGGCTTCCGGGGAGCTGTTTTTT. Translated: CATRGQGASGELFF.

The chain links TRBV7-6 to TRBJ2-1; D gene unclear. V was trimmed by 4 bases and J by 0 bases, leaving 16 bases between them. This CDR3 region has 17 residues. Germline V CDR1 and CDR2: SGHVS, FNYEAQ. CDR3 loop: CASSSLPAGSSYNEQFF. CDR3 bases: TGTGCCAGCAGCTCCCTTCCCGCAGGCAGCTCCTACAATGAGCAGTTCTTC.

V and J are TRBV9 and TRBJ1-1, with D perhaps TRBD1 (6 bases). Germline V CDR1 and CDR2: SGDLS, YYNGEE. Trimming left V 2 bases short and J 5 bases short, with 10 bases between. This CDR3 is built from 13 residues. The CDR3 coding sequence is TGTGCCAGCAGCGTTAGGCAGGGGACTGAAGCTTTCTTT. Its protein product is CASSVRQGTEAFF. Full variable domain (outside the CDR3, taken from reference TRBV9 and TRBJ1-1): DSGVTQTPKHLITATGQRVTLRCSPRSGDLSVYWYQQSLDQGLQFLIQYYNGEERAKGNILERFSAQQFPDLHSELNLSSLELGDSALYFCASSVRQGTEAFFGQGTRLTVV.

This sequence joins TRBV9 and TRBJ2-1; 7 bases agree with TRBD2. After removal of 2 bases from V and 3 bases from J, the junction contained 5 bases not matched to a gene. CDR1 and CDR2 from the germline V gene are SGDLS and YYNGEE. CDR3 length: 15 amino acids. The CDR3 protein is CASSVNPGGYNEQFF. CDR3 coding DNA: TGTGCCAGCAGCGTTAACCCGGGGGGCTACAATGAGCAGTTCTTC.

V and J are TRBV7-9 and TRBJ1-6; D is unclear. The ends were cut back, 1 base at V and 13 bases at J, with 8 bases in the middle. The CDR3 has 12 residues. Germline V gene sequence: CDR1 SEHNR, CDR2 FQNEAQ (reference sequence). The CDR3 reads CASSLDSRPLHF. The CDR3 coding sequence is TGTGCCAGCAGCTTAGACTCCAGGCCCCTCCACTTT.

This clone has just one count. V gene TRBV7-2 combines with J gene TRBJ2-2; tentatively, D is TRBD2 (5 bases). V dropped 1 base and J dropped 6 bases, with 9 bases sitting between them. Germline V CDR1 and CDR2: SGHTA, FQGNSA. The CDR3 loop spans 14 amino acids. For the CDR3, the DNA is TGTGCCAGCAGCTTAGTAGGGAGTCCCGGGGAGCTGTTTTTT. It encodes CASSLVGSPGELFF.

The CDR3 DNA is TGTGCCAGTAGTATTGACAGCGATGAGTTTTCAGCTACGTATGGCTACACCTTC. Translation: CASSIDSDEFSATYGYTF. The genes are TRBV19 and TRBJ1-2; possibly TRBD1 for D (5 bases). The CDR3 runs to 18 residues. Germline CDR1 LNHDA, CDR2 SQIVND (reference sequence). V was pared by 3 bases and J by 5 bases, with 25 bases between. The full variable domain, in which reference TRBV19 and TRBJ1-2 provide the parts outside the CDR3, is DGGITQSPKYLFRKEGQNVTLSCEQNLNHDAMYWYRQDPGQGLRLIYYSQIVNDFQKGDIAEGYSVSREKKESFPLTVTSAQKNPTAFYLCASSIDSDEFSATYGYTFGSGTRLTVV.

J is TRBJ2-1 and V is TRBV4-1; a possible D gene is TRBD2 (6 bases). The CDR3 sequence is 16 residues long. Trimming removed 2 bases from V and 2 bases from J, with 13 bases in between. Germline V gene lookup returns CDR1 MGHRA and CDR2 YSYEKL. CDR3 amino acids: CASSQTPASAYNEQFF. The DNA for the CDR3 is TGCGCCAGCAGCCAAACGCCGGCTAGCGCCTACAATGAGCAGTTCTTC.

V usage is TRBV19 and J usage is TRBJ2-1; D unresolved. This CDR3 comprises 15 residues. CDR1 is LNHDA, CDR2 SQIVND, per germline (reference sequence). With 7 bases removed from V and 3 bases from J, the gap between germline ends came to 16 bases. Written as DNA, the CDR3 is TGTGCCAGTACCTCAGAGGCGCGCTACTACAATGAGCAGTTCTTC. Protein: CASTSEARYYNEQFF. The whole variable domain, remainder taken from reference TRBV19 and TRBJ2-1, is DGGITQSPKYLFRKEGQNVTLSCEQNLNHDAMYWYRQDPGQGLRLIYYSQIVNDFQKGDIAEGYSVSREKKESFPLTVTSAQKNPTAFYLCASTSEARYYNEQFFGPGTRLTVL.

This clone has a single count. The chain is built from TRBV4-3 and TRBJ1-2; TRBD1 agrees at 8 bases. V lost 7 bases to trimming and J lost 4 bases; unmatched junction nucleotides: 8. The CDR3 totals 14 residues. The germline gives CDR1 LGHNA, CDR2 YSLEER. CDR3 in amino acids: CASTPRGPGYGYTF. The CDR3 nucleotides are TGCGCCAGCACTCCCAGGGGGCCTGGCTATGGCTACACCTTC.

The rearrangement uses TRBV19 and TRBJ1-1, with D maybe TRBD1 (6 bases). CDR3 length: 14 amino acids. Trimming stripped 2 bases from V and 4 bases from J, with 11 bases between. CDR1 and CDR2 from the germline V gene are LNHDA and SQIVND (reference sequence). CDR3 coding DNA: TGTGCCAGTAGTATAAACCTCAGGGGCACTGAAGCTTTCTTT. This sequence encodes CASSINLRGTEAFF.

The chain has TRBV6-6 and TRBJ1-5, with D maybe TRBD1 (5 bases). CDR3 length: 13 amino acids. Germline V gives CDR1 MNHNY, CDR2 SVGAGI (reference sequence). Trimming shortened V by 3 bases and J by 7 bases, and 10 bases separated the two germline ends. The DNA of the CDR3 is TGTGCCAGCAGTTATGGGGGGACCCAGCCCCAGCATTTT. Its protein product is CASSYGGTQPQHF.

V and J are TRBV5-1 and TRBJ1-4; TRBD1 agrees at 9 bases. Per germline, CDR1 SGHRS and CDR2 YFSETQ. Trimming took 0 bases from V and 5 from J; bases not matched to a gene: 5. This CDR3 has 16 amino acids. The CDR3 sequence is CASSLGPDRGNEKLFF. As DNA, the CDR3 is TGCGCCAGCAGCTTGGGCCCCGACAGGGGGAATGAAAAACTGTTTTTT.

The V call is TRBV5-1, the J call TRBJ1-1; possibly TRBD1 for D (6 bases). This CDR3 has 14 amino acids. Germline V gene sequence: CDR1 SGHRS, CDR2 YFSETQ. Between the trimmed V and J ends, which lost 0 bases and 4 bases, there was a span of 10 bases. CDR3 nucleotides: TGCGCCAGCAGCTTGGCGGCAGGGGCCACTGAAGCTTTCTTT. This sequence encodes CASSLAAGATEAFF.

The chain employs TRBV14 and TRBJ2-7, with 7 nucleotides matching TRBD1. The J segment lost 12 bases and the V segment lost 1 base, leaving 3 bases of the junction unmatched. Germline CDR1 reads SGHDN; CDR2 reads FVKESK. The CDR3 sequence is 11 residues long. The CDR3 DNA reads as TGTGCCAGCAGCCAAGCTGGGACAGCGTACTTC. Translated: CASSQAGTAYF.